The source of this T cell receptor beta chain is a study of T cell repertoires in cytomegalovirus infection. One entry per CDR3 protein, called by TCRdb with MiXCR from the reads. This sample carries 370,000 or so distinct CDR3 sequences, about a third of them seen once, and the ten largest clones take approximately 13%. The CDR3 runs to 15 residues. Trimming shortened V by 1 base and J by 5 bases, and 9 bases separated the two germline ends. Germline CDR1 reads MGHRA; CDR2 reads YSYEKL. This clonotype has a handful of counts. Its antigen is currently unknown. The chain employs TRBV4-1 and TRBJ1-6; D may be TRBD1 (5 bases). Source: cultured PBMCs, taken from culture after CMV antigen stimulation. The sequence came from a human donor in good health (CMV status not recorded). Some clones in this sample may be carry-over from other donors' samples. CDR3 DNA sequence: TGCGCCAGCAGCCAAGTCGCAGGGAATAATTCACCCCTCCACTTT. This gives the protein CASSQVAGNNSPLHF.